Presented here are 18 T cell receptor beta chains from one specimen sequenced in a study of shared clonotypes between healthy human individuals. Data came from immunoSEQ multiplex PCR; TCRdb stores just in-frame clones and leaves some out. The sample records roughly 1.5 million clones, 95% to 99% being singletons. Sequenced sample: naive CD4+ T cells sorted from blood. Documented subset: CD45RA+ positively selected. These receptors originate from a young man in good health.

The rearrangement uses TRBV19 and TRBJ1-5; weak D call: TRBD1 (5 bases). V was clipped by 7 bases and J by 3 bases, with 13 bases between them. The CDR3 runs 14 residues. Germline CDR1 is LNHDA and CDR2 is SQIVND (reference sequence). The CDR3 DNA reads as TGTGCCAGTAAGGACGGGGGGGACAATCAGCCCCAGCATTTT. Its protein product is CASKDGGDNQPQHF.

The rearrangement uses TRBV25-1 and TRBJ2-5; unclear D gene. In germline, CDR1 is MGHDK, CDR2 SYGVNS. V was trimmed by 1 base and J by 5 bases, leaving 5 bases between them. CDR3 size: 12 residues. The CDR3 nucleotides read TGTGCCAGCAGTGAATGGGCGGAGACCCAGTACTTC. Its protein is CASSEWAETQYF.

The V call is TRBV19, the J call TRBJ2-3, with TRBD1 identical over 9 bases. The CDR3 runs 14 residues. The germline V gene encodes CDR1 LNHDA and CDR2 SQIVND (reference sequence). V dropped 6 bases and J dropped 2; count of bases not matched to a gene: 3. Written as DNA, the CDR3 is TGTGCCAGTAGCTGGGACAGGGTCACAGATACGCAGTATTTT. Its protein is CASSWDRVTDTQYF.

The genes are TRBV11-3 and TRBJ2-3, with 14 positions matching TRBD2. J was trimmed by 3 bases and V by 5 bases; bases with no gene match: 1. CDR3 length: 15 residues. Germline V gene sequence: CDR1 SGHNT, CDR2 YENEEA. The chain's CDR3 is CASSRLAGGTDTQYF. The CDR3 coding sequence is TGTGCCAGCAGCCGACTAGCGGGGGGGACAGATACGCAGTATTTT.

The chain carries TRBV10-3 and TRBJ2-7, with 12 bases identical to TRBD1. This CDR3 region has 13 residues. The germline V gene encodes CDR1 ENHRY and CDR2 SYGVKD. Germline trimming cut 8 bases from V and 5 bases from J; bases unmatched to any gene: 4. The CDR3 region is CAIGGTGGNEQYF. As DNA, the CDR3 is TGTGCCATCGGTGGGACAGGGGGCAACGAGCAGTACTTC.

The V and J genes are TRBV18 and TRBJ1-1; 11 bases are a match to TRBD1. Unmatched junction bases numbered 10, after V lost 4 bases and J lost 3 bases. CDR1 KGHSH and CDR2 LQKENI come from the germline V gene. The CDR3 is made up of 17 amino acids. The CDR3 reads CASSRPPGTGGYTEAFF. CDR3 in DNA: TGTGCCAGCTCACGACCCCCCGGGACAGGGGGTTACACTGAAGCTTTCTTT.

The chain links TRBV6-6 to TRBJ1-1, with no clear D. V shed 6 bases and J shed 0 bases, with 8 bases lying between them. The CDR3 contains 13 residues. The germline V gene encodes CDR1 MNHNY and CDR2 SVGAGI (reference sequence). The CDR3 nucleotides read TGTGCCAGCAGGTCGGATATGAACACTGAAGCTTTCTTT. Encoded protein: CASRSDMNTEAFF.

The CDR3 here is CASSPRETSLYEQYF. CDR3 sequence (DNA): TGCGCCAGCAGCCCTAGGGAGACTAGCCTGTACGAGCAGTACTTC. The gene calls are TRBV5-1 and TRBJ2-7; 7 nucleotides agree with TRBD2. Germline lookup yields CDR1 SGHRS and CDR2 YFSETQ. This CDR3 has 15 amino acids. The V and J ends lost 4 bases and 4 bases, in that order; junction bases with no gene match: 11.

Worth noting for this clone: At the DNA level, this CDR3 is encoded by other sequences in the same sample as well. The genes are TRBV14 and TRBJ1-1; 7 bases line up with TRBD1. The CDR3 runs to 16 residues. The J segment lost 0 bases and the V segment lost 4 bases, leaving 8 bases of the junction unmatched. CDR1 and CDR2 (germline): SGHDN, FVKESK. The CDR3 DNA reads TGTGCCAGCAGCCCACGACAGGGTAGGATGAACACTGAAGCTTTCTTT. Its protein product is CASSPRQGRMNTEAFF.

The chain recombines TRBV7-9 with TRBJ2-7; D is possibly TRBD2 (7 bases). This CDR3 comprises 14 residues. Germline V lookup: CDR1 SEHNR, CDR2 FQNEAQ (reference sequence). V was shortened by 5 bases and J by 3 bases, with 14 bases between the two germline ends. The CDR3 DNA sequence: TGTGCCAGCAGCCGGGGGCCTAGCGGCTACGAGCAGTACTTC. Residues: CASSRGPSGYEQYF.

The chain combines TRBV2 with TRBJ2-7; 11 bases line up with TRBD1. This CDR3 spans 14 amino acids. Germline V gene sequence: CDR1 SNHLY, CDR2 FYNNEI. Germline trimming cut 7 bases from V and 3 bases from J; bases unmatched to any gene: 5. CDR3 region: CASTKDRGLYEQYF. The CDR3 coding sequence is TGTGCCAGCACAAAGGACAGGGGGCTCTACGAGCAGTACTTC.

The count of this clone is one. V gene TRBV30 combines with J gene TRBJ1-4, with D possibly being TRBD1 (5 bases). Between the trimmed V and J ends, which lost 2 bases and 2 bases, there was a span of 9 bases. The CDR3 contains 14 residues. Germline V gene data show CDR1 as GTSNPN and CDR2 as SVGIG (reference sequence). In DNA form, the CDR3 reads TGTGCCTGGAGTTTCCGGGGGACTAATGAAAAACTGTTTTTT. Residues: CAWSFRGTNEKLFF.

The table lists this clone with a count of one. This sequence joins TRBV25-1 and TRBJ2-7, with 14 bases aligning to TRBD2. The germline CDR1 and CDR2 sequences are MGHDK and SYGVNS. The trim removed 6 bases at V and 7 bases at J, leaving 2 bases unmatched. The CDR3 spans 13 residues. CDR3 in amino acids: CASRGLAGDEQYF. CDR3 in DNA: TGTGCCAGCAGGGGACTAGCGGGAGATGAGCAGTACTTC.

The chain's CDR3 is CASSGFSGGSYEQYF. The CDR3 DNA reads as TGTGCCAGCAGTGGATTTAGCGGGGGATCCTACGAGCAGTACTTC. The chain uses TRBV2 and TRBJ2-7, with 9 bases that match TRBD2. CDR3 length equals 15 residues. Germline V gene lookup returns CDR1 SNHLY and CDR2 FYNNEI. V lost 4 bases and J lost 1; bases outside the gene matches: 5.

This clone was seen once. This specimen includes other DNA sequences encoding the same CDR3. The rearrangement uses TRBV19 and TRBJ2-6; maybe TRBD1 (5 bases). Germline CDR1 reads LNHDA; CDR2 reads SQIVND (reference sequence). The CDR3 extends over 14 amino acids. V shed 8 bases and J shed 0 bases, with 8 bases lying between them. The CDR3 sequence is CASSGLSGANVLTF. CDR3 bases: TGTGCCAGTTCAGGGCTCTCTGGGGCCAACGTCCTGACTTTC.

Only one count was recorded for this clone. The rearrangement links TRBV7-7 to TRBJ2-5; perhaps TRBD2 as D (6 bases). Germline-derived CDR1 and CDR2 are SSHAT and FNYEAQ (reference sequence). V was trimmed by 1 base and J by 2 bases, leaving 11 bases between them. This CDR3 comprises 15 residues. CDR3 in DNA: TGTGCCAGCAGCTTAGTCGCGGGGTTTCAAGAGACCCAGTACTTC. Protein sequence: CASSLVAGFQETQYF.

This chain joins TRBV29-1 and TRBJ2-5; no reliable D call. CDR3 size: 13 residues. Germline CDR1 is SQVTM and CDR2 is ANQGSEA. V lost 7 bases to trimming and J lost 1 base, with 13 bases between them. This CDR3 is CSAPGRTQETQYF. The CDR3 region has the DNA TGCAGCGCCCCGGGTAGGACCCAAGAGACCCAGTACTTC. Based on the CDR3 plus reference TRBV29-1 and TRBJ2-5, the full variable domain is SAVISQKPSRDICQRGTSLTIQCQVDSQVTMMFWYRQQPGQSLTLIATANQGSEATYESGFVIDKFPISRPNLTFSTLTVSNMSPEDSSIYLCSAPGRTQETQYFGPGTRLLVL.

The chain is built from TRBV18 and TRBJ2-1; TRBD2 aligns across 10 bases. There are 15 residues in the CDR3. CDR1 and CDR2 (germline): KGHSH, LQKENI. Trimming cost V 6 bases and J 7 bases; bases outside gene matches: 9. The CDR3 loop is CASSSAAGGTNEQFF. CDR3 bases: TGTGCCAGCTCTTCGGCAGCGGGAGGGACTAATGAGCAGTTCTTC.